These 18 T cell receptor beta chains originate from one sample sequenced in a study of CD8+CD57+ T cells in acquired aplastic anemia. The study profiled TCR beta VDJ and CDR3 using genomic DNA as template. TCRdb itself ran the reads through MiXCR, one entry per CDR3 protein. Among hundreds of thousands of distinct CDR3 sequences, just under 70% were seen once, and the ten largest hold around 4%. Sequences were obtained from sorted CD4+, CD8+, or CD8+CD57+ T cells (not recorded which) from PBMCs. These receptors came from a human donor in good health, serving as a control.

J is TRBJ1-2 and V is TRBV6-6; 8 nucleotides align to TRBD1. V lost 6 bases, J lost 4 bases, and 7 bases stayed unmatched. Germline V gene data show CDR1 as MNHNY and CDR2 as SVGAGI (reference sequence). The CDR3 spans 14 residues. This CDR3 reads CASSLTTGVYGYTF. As DNA, the CDR3 is TGTGCCAGCAGCTTGACGACAGGGGTCTATGGCTACACCTTC.

The chain links TRBV5-1 to TRBJ1-1, with D possibly being TRBD1 (6 bases). The CDR3 contains 13 residues. V gave up 5 bases and J gave up 7 bases, with 15 bases separating them. CDR1 is SGHRS, CDR2 YFSETQ, per germline. The CDR3 reads CASSFTGNLEAFF. The CDR3 nucleotides are TGCGCCAGCAGTTTTACAGGGAACCTTGAAGCTTTCTTT.

This chain joins TRBV7-8 and TRBJ2-1; a possible D gene is TRBD1 (5 bases). V gave up 8 bases and J gave up 10 bases, with 12 bases separating them. The germline gives CDR1 SGHVS, CDR2 FQNEAQ. The CDR3 totals 11 residues. The CDR3 region has the DNA TGTGCCAGCTTGGCACGGACAGAGCAGTTCTTC. It is translated as CASLARTEQFF.

The chain employs TRBV20-1 and TRBJ2-7; D unclear. Trimming took off 0 bases at V and 1 base at J, with 13 bases between the two ends. CDR1 is DFQATT, CDR2 SNEGSKA, per germline (reference sequence). The CDR3 has 15 amino acids. CDR3 amino acids: CSARDPGERSYEQYF. The CDR3 DNA follows: TGCAGTGCTAGAGATCCAGGTGAGAGGTCCTACGAGCAGTACTTC.

This chain uses TRBV20-1 with TRBJ2-7; D is possibly TRBD2 (6 bases). The CDR3 sequence is 14 residues long. Trimming stripped 1 base from V and 4 bases from J, with 14 bases between. CDR1 is DFQATT, CDR2 SNEGSKA, per germline (reference sequence). The CDR3 loop is CSARVTGGLYEQYF. The CDR3 nucleotides are TGCAGTGCTAGAGTCACCGGAGGGTTATACGAGCAGTACTTC.

This clonotype was detected once. The missing conserved phenylalanine or tryptophan at the end of this CDR3 makes a read error likely. The chain recombines TRBV4-1 with TRBJ1-1; D not certain. CDR3 length equals 13 residues. Trimming stripped 5 bases from V and 1 base from J, with 8 bases between. Germline V lookup: CDR1 MGHRA, CDR2 YSYEKL. CDR3 sequence reads: CASSTRPNTEAFC. The CDR3 DNA follows: TGCGCCAGCAGCACACGTCCGAACACTGAAGCTTTCTGT.

The chain employs TRBV7-2 and TRBJ2-5; no clear D. The CDR3 consists of 15 residues. V lost 0 bases to trimming and J lost 7 bases, with 15 bases between them. Germline CDR1 and CDR2: SGHTA and FQGNSA. CDR3 coding DNA: TGTGCCAGCAGCTTAGCTTCCCTAGGCCGAGGGACCCAGTACTTC. Residues: CASSLASLGRGTQYF.

About this clonotype: The CDR3 does not end in the conserved phenylalanine or tryptophan, so this is likely a read error. The DNA is omitted, as the CDR3 cannot be located on it reliably, and the CDR3 follows TCRdb's listing. The gene calls are TRBV7-2 and TRBJ1-1; no check of the table's D call, TRBD1, against the DNA was made. Germline V CDR1 and CDR2: SGHTA, FQGNSA. The CDR3 contains 13 residues when both ends are counted. This CDR3 reads CASSVTGGTKGYT.

The count of this clonotype is one. The chain links TRBV4-3 to TRBJ2-7; the D is unclear. Looked up from germline, CDR1 is LGHNA and CDR2 is YSLEER. CDR3 length equals 15 residues. With 0 bases removed from V and 2 bases from J, the gap between germline ends came to 11 bases. CDR3 amino acids: CASSQDSLLTYEQYF. CDR3 DNA: TGCGCCAGCAGCCAAGACAGCTTGCTAACCTACGAGCAGTACTTC.

This clonotype was observed at least ten times. This sequence joins TRBV11-2 and TRBJ1-6, with D perhaps TRBD1 (5 bases). Trimming shortened V by 5 bases and J by 10 bases, and 15 bases separated the two germline ends. The germline gives CDR1 SGHAT, CDR2 FQNNGV. CDR3 size: 14 residues. The chain's CDR3 is CASSADSVRSPLHF. In DNA form, the CDR3 reads TGTGCCAGCAGCGCAGACAGCGTTCGATCACCCCTCCACTTT.

A word on this clonotype: Likely a read error: the CDR3 ends without its conserved phenylalanine or tryptophan. The DNA is omitted, as the CDR3 cannot be located on it reliably, and the CDR3 follows TCRdb's listing. J is TRBJ2-7 and V is TRBV7-9; the DNA was not used to check the table's D call, TRBD2. The CDR3 contains 10 residues when both ends are counted. Per germline, CDR1 SEHNR and CDR2 FQNEAQ (reference sequence). Here the CDR3 reads CASSSSVLAG.

This sequence joins TRBV29-1 and TRBJ1-2, with TRBD1 as a possible D gene (5 bases). The CDR3 is made up of 13 amino acids. Germline assignment: CDR1 SQVTM and CDR2 ANQGSEA. V was trimmed by 6 bases and J by 2 bases, leaving 13 bases between them. CDR3 region: CSVGQGNNYGYTF. The CDR3 nucleotides read TGCAGCGTCGGACAAGGGAACAACTATGGCTACACCTTC.

The table lists this clonotype with a few counts. The V gene is TRBV7-9, the J gene TRBJ1-1; 10 bases are shared with TRBD1. Germline V gene lookup returns CDR1 SEHNR and CDR2 FQNEAQ (reference sequence). The length of the CDR3 is 16 residues. V gave up 5 bases and J gave up 5 bases; unmatched junction bases: 11. CDR3: CASSPRTGGWETEAFF. The DNA for the CDR3 is TGTGCCAGCAGCCCACGGACAGGGGGATGGGAAACTGAAGCTTTCTTT.

This clonotype showed up just a few times. A junction boundary mismatches the germline segment, possibly from a read error. V is TRBV7-2 and J is TRBJ2-7; D is ambiguous. CDR3 length equals 9 residues. CDR1 and CDR2 (germline): SGHTA, FQGNSA. The CDR3 nucleotides are TGTGCCAGCAGCTCCCCAGTGATATTC. Its translation: CASSSPVIF. Complete variable domain (other parts from reference TRBV7-2 and TRBJ2-7): GAGVSQSPSNKVTEKGKDVELRCDPISGHTALYWYRQSLGQGLEFLIYFQGNSAPDKSGLPSDRFSAERTGGSVSTLTIQRTQQEDSAVYLCASSSPVIFGPGTRLTVT.

The sample holds one count of this clonotype. The rearrangement links TRBV20-1 to TRBJ2-7; perhaps TRBD1 as D (6 bases). Per germline, CDR1 DFQATT and CDR2 SNEGSKA (reference sequence). V dropped 4 bases and J dropped 2 bases, with 18 bases sitting between them. The CDR3 runs 15 residues. In nucleotides, the CDR3 is TGCAGTGCTACTACAGGGAGCAATCAGCCCTACGAGCAGTACTTC. It specifies CSATTGSNQPYEQYF.

To note about this clonotype: A read error may account for a junction end that differs from germline. The chain couples TRBV2 to TRBJ1-5, with D unclear. Germline V lookup: CDR1 SNHLY, CDR2 FYNNEI. CDR3 size: 13 residues. CDR3 in amino acids: CASSPHVDQPRHF. The CDR3, as DNA: TGTGCCAGCAGCCCCCACGTTGATCAGCCCCGGCATTTT.

Comments on this clonotype: Compared with germline, one end of the junction differs, possibly owing to a read error. V is TRBV10-3 and J is TRBJ2-7; TRBD2 is a possible D gene (6 bases). In germline, CDR1 is ENHRY, CDR2 SYGVKD. This CDR3 spans 14 amino acids. The CDR3 sequence is CASSEWSSVYEQYF. In DNA, the CDR3 is TGTGCCAGCAGTGAATGGTCTAGCGTATACGAGCAGTACTTC.

The sample holds many counts of this clonotype. The genes are TRBV6-6 and TRBJ2-3; 9 bases match TRBD2. With V trimmed by 6 bases and J by 2 bases, 6 bases remained unmatched. The CDR3 has 15 residues. Germline V gene sequence: CDR1 MNHNY, CDR2 SVGAGI (reference sequence). Here the CDR3 DNA reads TGTGCCAGCAGGATAGCGGGGGACTACACAGATACGCAGTATTTT. As protein: CASRIAGDYTDTQYF.